One T cell receptor (beta chain) is described in this entry. The target antigen is unknown. Pooling covered second doses at about 4 or about 12 weeks. This table comes from immunoSEQ multiplex PCR, and its TCRdb copy is limited to in-frame clones, with some not included. Of around 99,000 clones in the sample, about 90% are singletons; the top ten hold 4.5% to 5.5%. The data are from a study of T cell responses to AZD1222 COVID-19 vaccine. Trimming took 5 bases from V and 3 from J; bases not matched to a gene: 3. The CDR3 sequence is 15 residues long. Germline V lookup: CDR1 KGHSH, CDR2 LQKENI. Whole-study findings and limits: Spike-wide vaccine-associated CD4 TCRs dominated at 160-218 and 743-854. Possibly, clonal diversity was underestimated; donors were largely white British and included more females. Repertoires were sampled only after the peak T cell response.

This TCR derives from an adult who received the AZD1222 COVID-19 vaccine. The sample consisted of peripheral blood, taken 28 days after the second AZD1222 dose. The chain has TRBV18 and TRBJ1-6; 8 bases fit TRBD1. For the CDR3, the DNA is TGTGCCAGCTCAGTCACAGGGGGCTATAATTCACCCCTCCACTTT. It translates to CASSVTGGYNSPLHF.